This T cell receptor beta chain was captured in a study of CD8 T cells in Susac syndrome. An input of roughly 0.45 to 1 ug of RNA was subjected to reverse transcription using random hexamers. TCRdb used MiXCR to reprocess the immunoSEQ multiplex PCR reads, holding one entry per CDR3 protein. In the table there are 350,000 to 550,000 distinct CDR3 sequences, approximately 85% of which are singletons. TEMRA cells underwent FACS enrichment and CD8+ and CD4+ T cells underwent negative isolation. Sequences were obtained from CD8+ T cells from PBMCs. The clonotype originates from a human donor with multiple sclerosis.

CDR3 sequence reads: CSAGPYNEQFF. The DNA of the CDR3 is TGCAGCGCTGGACCCTACAATGAGCAGTTCTTC. This chain links TRBV29-1 with TRBJ2-1; no clear D gene. V shed 7 bases and J shed 2 bases, with 6 bases lying between them. Germline values: CDR1 SQVTM, CDR2 ANQGSEA. The CDR3 contains 11 residues.